The sequence of this TCR beta chain was determined in a study of T cells in women clearing cervical HPV infection. Study conclusions and caveats: CIN3+ cases had significantly higher TCR repertoire richness than controls, but evenness did not differ.

Sequencing used immunoSEQ multiplex PCR; TCRdb keeps in-frame clones, though not all of them. Recorded here are tens of thousands of clones; the top ten clones represent more than 0.8%. Germline V gene lookup returns CDR1 SEHNR and CDR2 FQNEAQ (reference sequence). The CDR3 is 14 amino acids. In the case of this clone: Its antigen remains unknown. The read ends 3 residues shy of where the CDR3 ends; the end is completed using the germline J gene.

Cervical HPV DNA detected by MY09/MY11 PCR, typed by dot-blot. This clonotype originated in a woman between 18 and 70 years old with a cervical HPV16 infection that either progressed to CIN3+ or cleared (not recorded which). V is TRBV7-9 and J is TRBJ1-2; a weak D match, TRBD1 (6 bases). Input material: blood buffy coat. The DNA read from the CDR3 is TGTGCCAGCAGCTCGAGCGGACAGTTTGTCGGC. It translates to CASSSSGQFVG. The complete CDR3 sequence is CASSSSGQFVGYTF.